This is a list of T cell receptor beta chains from one sample in a study of blood T cell repertoires in COVID-19. Profiling relied on immunoSEQ multiplex PCR, and the TCRdb table lists in-frame clones only, not all of them. The sample has about 40,000 clones; 89% are singletons. The sequenced sample consisted of peripheral blood. Receptors originate from a man between 65 and 85 years old with active COVID-19. Both conserved end residues are part of each CDR3. A D gene is named only where the DNA matches it firmly. A row's size may be missing; if present it is once, few, many or a size class.

d_gene	abundance	j_gene	v_gene	CDR3nt	CDR3aa
NA	NA	TRBJ1-4	TRBV7-9	TGTGCCAGCAGCTTAGCAGGGGCCAATGAAAAACTGTTTTTT	CASSLAGANEKLFF
NA	NA	TRBJ1-5	TRBV28	TGTGCCAGCAGTTTATCCCGGACTAGAAATCAGCCCCAGCATTTT	CASSLSRTRNQPQHF
TRBD1	once	TRBJ1-5	TRBV11-2	TGTGCCAGCAGCCCGCGACAGGGGAATAATCAGCCCCAGCATTTT	CASSPRQGNNQPQHF
NA	few	TRBJ1-1	TRBV5-1	TGCGCCAGCAGCTTCCTCGGGGTCACTGAAGCTTTCTTT	CASSFLGVTEAFF
NA	NA	TRBJ2-1	TRBV4-3	TGCGCCAGCAGCCAAGGAACAGGAGCCTCCTACAATGAGCAGTTCTTC	CASSQGTGASYNEQFF
NA	NA	TRBJ1-5	TRBV19	TGTGCCAGTAGTATAGAATTATCCCAGCCCCAGCATTTT	CASSIELSQPQHF
NA	NA	TRBJ1-4	TRBV9	TGTGCCAGCAGCGTAGACCGAGACAGCTACGAAAAACTGTTTTTT	CASSVDRDSYEKLFF
NA	NA	TRBJ1-6	TRBV2	TGTGCCAGCACGATTGGGCCCAAGCTGACCCTCCACTTT	CASTIGPKLTLHF
TRBD2	NA	TRBJ2-3	TRBV7-9	TGTGCCAGCAGCCCGGGACTAGCGGGGGCGTCCACAGATACGCAGTATTTT	CASSPGLAGASTDTQYF
TRBD1	NA	TRBJ1-2	TRBV7-9	TGTGCCAGCAGCCCCACCGGGACAGGGTATGGCTACACCTTC	CASSPTGTGYGYTF
NA	NA	TRBJ1-2	TRBV19	TGTGCCAGTAGTTCTAGGACCCCGGACTCTAACTATGGCTACACCTTC	CASSSRTPDSNYGYTF
TRBD1	NA	TRBJ2-5	TRBV9	TGTGCCAGCAGCGTAGTGGGACAGGACGAGACCCAGTACTTC	CASSVVGQDETQYF
TRBD1	NA	TRBJ2-3	TRBV18	TGTGCCAGCTCAACCAATACAGGGGCAATTACCGCAGATACGCAGTATTTT	CASSTNTGAITADTQYF
TRBD1	once	TRBJ1-3	TRBV9	TGTGCCAGCAGCGTTCAGGGGGATGGAAACACCATATATTTT	CASSVQGDGNTIYF
TRBD1	NA	TRBJ2-3	TRBV19	TGTGCCAGTAACGGGGGACAGGGTAGCACAGATACGCAGTATTTT	CASNGGQGSTDTQYF
TRBD1	NA	TRBJ1-1	TRBV19	TGTGCCAGTAGCCCAGACAGGGGCACCCGGAACACTGAAGCTTTCTTT	CASSPDRGTRNTEAFF
NA	NA	TRBJ1-4	TRBV18	TGTGCCAGCTCCCTTGGCTTTGCAACTAATGAAAAACTGTTTTTT	CASSLGFATNEKLFF
TRBD1	once	TRBJ1-2	TRBV18	TGTGCCAGCTCACCACAGGACAGGGGAAGGGGTAACTATGGCTACACCTTC	CASSPQDRGRGNYGYTF
TRBD1	NA	TRBJ1-3	TRBV6-5	TGTGCCAGCAGTTACTCGGGACAGCCTGGAAACACCATATATTTT	CASSYSGQPGNTIYF
NA	NA	TRBJ2-1	TRBV7-6	TGTGCCAGCAGCTTAATAGATGAGCAGTTCTTC	CASSLIDEQFF
TRBD2	NA	TRBJ2-7	TRBV7-9	TGTGCCAGCAGCTTAGTGCCTAGCGGGGGGGCCGGCGAGCAGTACTTC	CASSLVPSGGAGEQYF
TRBD1	NA	TRBJ2-5	TRBV6-5	TGTGCCAGCAGTTACGCGGACAGGGTGGAGACCCAGTACTTC	CASSYADRVETQYF